What follows is one T cell receptor beta chain and its context. Base-call qualities are not available, and no considerably larger clone is one nucleotide away. Synthesis of TCR cDNA relied on 5'RACE template switching, a step that introduced a universal primer site along with unique molecular identifiers. Priming of cDNA synthesis was performed from both the TCR alpha and TCR beta constant segments. Two PCR steps were used to amplify libraries, with sample barcodes and sequencing adapters being added in the second step. Sequencing of libraries was performed on Illumina HiSeq 2500 (2x100 bp) or NovaSeq (2x150 bp). In the authors' own workflow: MIGEC was used to demultiplex reads and collapse the reads into UMI consensus sequences, and MiXCR was used for V(D)J alignment. Vaccine-responding clonotypes were identified with edgeR using replicate PBMC samples, with FDR below 0.01 and a log2 fold change above 5 up to day 15 being required. Each bulk clonotype received a CD4 or CD8 identity based on whether the sequenced CD4 or CD8 repertoire contained that clonotype at higher abundance. To estimate how each clone was distributed across memory phenotypes, clonotype frequencies in memory subsets were weighted by the numbers of FACS-sorted cells. The public reads were run again by TCRdb, first through fastp at Q25 and then through MiXCR, and only productive beta chains were kept. Every CDR3 protein is listed once, alongside the most common genes and DNA of its rows. The V and J calls were determined by TCRdb, not by the authors. The sample table shows around 30,000 distinct CDR3 sequences, and approximately 6% are seen once. 25% of the sample is held by the ten biggest clonotypes.

From a lookup of the germline V gene (reference sequence), CDR1 and CDR2 are DFQATT and SNEGSKA. The CDR3 spans 11 residues, from the cysteine through the phenylalanine. The read is trimmed to its CDR3 DNA, 33 bases read in frame from base 1. The sample is drawn from a study of T cells after yellow fever vaccination (dated by TCRdb to between 2018 and 2021). Turning to the overall study: Staining for CD3, CD45RA, CCR7 and CD95 was used to sort memory subsets (EM, EMRA, CM and Tscm) on a BD FACS Aria III. The cohort comprised two healthy male donors, one aged 18 to 30 and one aged 30 to 40 years. The SMART-Seq v4 Ultra Low Input RNA kit was used to prepare libraries from fractions with low cell numbers. Sorting of memory subsets took place on days 0, 15 and 45 and at 18 months after primary vaccination, as well as on days 0, 15 and 45 after the 30-year booster. Blood samples were taken at several timepoints before and after primary and secondary immunization, and bulk PBMC replicates and cell subsets were isolated. To track T-cell clones before and after primary and booster YFV17D yellow fever vaccination, bulk TCR alpha and beta repertoires were sequenced longitudinally. Points the paper makes about the study in general: Only two donors were included in the study, so the extent to which the findings can be generalized is limited. FACS-sorted repertoires could contain abundant contaminating clonotypes from the bulk population, so computational filtering was required. Compared with the primary T-cell response, the secondary T-cell response was faster but weaker, reaching its peak on day 5 rather than on day 15. Most clones expanded after primary vaccination were re-detected after the booster (around 96% of CD4 and 88% of CD8), suggesting broad memory maintenance. A small share of clonotypes occurred in both CD4 and CD8 compartments, likely arising from convergent recombination. In the sorted memory subsets on day 0, nearly all of the vaccine-responding clonotypes fell below detection.

The treatment or condition label for this specimen denotes: live attenuated yellow fever vaccine strain. A standard Ficoll-Paque protocol was used to isolate PBMCs from peripheral blood. For sorted memory subsets, RNA extraction was done with the RNeasy Micro Kit. Recombination joined TRBV20-1 with TRBJ2-1; TRBD2 matches 7 bases in the middle. The sequence derives from a man aged 25-45 years who received the YFV17D yellow fever vaccine. Sample: PBMCs, either bulk or a sorted T-cell subset (CD4+, CD8+, memory, or dextramer-sorted; not recorded which), taken on the day of the yellow fever booster vaccination. The nucleotide sequence reads TGCGTCTGGGGGGGGGAGGTTGAGCAGTTCTTC. It is translated as CVWGGEVEQFF.